This T cell receptor (beta chain) was recovered during a study of OX40 agonist ivuxolimab in advanced cancers. The wider study: A history of anti-PD-1, anti-PD-L1 or anti-CTLA-4 therapy was acceptable, and 30% to 45% had some. Study outcomes and limitations: The study observed clonal expansion of CD4+ and CD8+ blood T cells by week 6 at 0.1 to 3.0 mg/kg.

Only in-frame clones appear in the TCRdb table, and some are missing; sequencing was by immunoSEQ multiplex PCR. This repertoire shows fewer than 40,000 clones, about four fifths found once; its top ten account for around 1.4%. Germline CDR1 and CDR2: SGHDT and YYEEEE. V was clipped by 2 bases and J by 1 base, with 3 bases between them. This CDR3 region has 12 residues. Of note for this clone: Its specificity is unknown.

The chain recombines TRBV5-6 with TRBJ1-1; D is unclear. The TCR was taken from an adult with an advanced solid tumor such as melanoma, head and neck, liver or kidney cancer. Sequencing used CD4+ or CD8+ T cells sorted from blood, obtained in a trial of the OX40 agonist ivuxolimab. In nucleotides, the CDR3 is TGTGCCAGCAGCTTCACGAACACTGAAGCTTTCTTT. It translates to CASSFTNTEAFF.